This TCR beta chain comes out of a study of monozygotic twins with cystic fibrosis. Regarding the study as a whole: The repertoire was suggested to be naive-dominated, clonality median roughly 0.0091. Nucleotide-identical clonotype sharing was significantly higher within monozygotic CF twin pairs than between unrelated CF individuals. In 13 of 16 pairs, V gene usage was closest to the co-twin's. In this small cohort, shared CDR3 numbers showed no association with age, concordance or disease severity.

With regard to this clone: The antigen remains unidentified.

Looked up from germline, CDR1 is SGHDT and CDR2 is YYEEEE. CDR3 size: 17 residues. The V end lost 4 bases, the J end lost 0 bases, and 19 bases lay between the germline ends. The table came from immunoSEQ multiplex PCR; TCRdb's copy has only in-frame clones and leaves some out. In the table there are 20,000 to 25,000 clones, approximately 97% of which are singletons. The chain carries TRBV5-6 and TRBJ2-5; D gene unclear. The material sequenced was blood. The receptor was isolated from a girl under 18 with cystic fibrosis. DNA of the CDR3: TGTGCCAGCAGCCCCCTGAATTTGGTTCATTACCAAGAGACCCAGTACTTC. Its translation: CASSPLNLVHYQETQYF.